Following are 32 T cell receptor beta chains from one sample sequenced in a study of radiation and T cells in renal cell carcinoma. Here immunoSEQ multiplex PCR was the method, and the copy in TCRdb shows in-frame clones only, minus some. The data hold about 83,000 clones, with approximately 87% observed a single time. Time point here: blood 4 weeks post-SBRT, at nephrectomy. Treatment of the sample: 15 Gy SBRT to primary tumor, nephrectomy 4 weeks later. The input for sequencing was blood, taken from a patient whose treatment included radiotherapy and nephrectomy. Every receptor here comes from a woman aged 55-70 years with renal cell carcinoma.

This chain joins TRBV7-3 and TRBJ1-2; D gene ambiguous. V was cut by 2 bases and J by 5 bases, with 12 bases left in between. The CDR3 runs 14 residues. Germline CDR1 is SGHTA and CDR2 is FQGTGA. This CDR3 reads CASSLGVGNYGYTF. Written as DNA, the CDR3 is TGTGCCAGCAGCTTAGGGGTAGGGAATTATGGCTACACCTTC.

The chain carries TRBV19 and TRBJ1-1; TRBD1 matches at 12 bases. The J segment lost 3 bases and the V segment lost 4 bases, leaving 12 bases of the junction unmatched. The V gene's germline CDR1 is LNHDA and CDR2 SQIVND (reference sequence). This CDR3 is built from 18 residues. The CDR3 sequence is CASSRDHGTGGRDTEAFF. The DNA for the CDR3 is TGTGCCAGTAGTAGAGATCACGGGACAGGGGGCCGGGACACTGAAGCTTTCTTT.

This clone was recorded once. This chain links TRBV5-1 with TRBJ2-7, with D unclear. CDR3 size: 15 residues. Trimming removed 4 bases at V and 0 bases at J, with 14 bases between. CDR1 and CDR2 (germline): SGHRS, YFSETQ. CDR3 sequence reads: CASSPLGLSSYEQYF. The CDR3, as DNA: TGCGCCAGCAGCCCGTTAGGGCTGAGCTCCTACGAGCAGTACTTC. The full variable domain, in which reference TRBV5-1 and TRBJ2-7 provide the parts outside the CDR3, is KAGVTQTPRYLIKTRGQQVTLSCSPISGHRSVSWYQQTPGQGLQFLFEYFSETQRNKGNFPGRFSGRQFSNSRSEMNVSTLELGDSALYLCASSPLGLSSYEQYFGPGTRLTVT.

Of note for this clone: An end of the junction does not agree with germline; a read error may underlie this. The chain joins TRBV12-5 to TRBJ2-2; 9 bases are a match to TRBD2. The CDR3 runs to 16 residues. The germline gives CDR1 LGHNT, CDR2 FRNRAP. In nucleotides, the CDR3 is TGTGCCAGCGATGAGCGGGGGGAGTCGAACACCAGGGAGCTGTTTTTT. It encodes CASDERGESNTRELFF.

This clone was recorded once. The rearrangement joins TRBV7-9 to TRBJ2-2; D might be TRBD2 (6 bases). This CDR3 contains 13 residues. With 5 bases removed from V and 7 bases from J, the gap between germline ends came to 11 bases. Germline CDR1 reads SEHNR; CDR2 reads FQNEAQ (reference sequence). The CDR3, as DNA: TGTGCCAGCAGCCCGGGGGAGTTCGGGGAGCTGTTTTTT. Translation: CASSPGEFGELFF.

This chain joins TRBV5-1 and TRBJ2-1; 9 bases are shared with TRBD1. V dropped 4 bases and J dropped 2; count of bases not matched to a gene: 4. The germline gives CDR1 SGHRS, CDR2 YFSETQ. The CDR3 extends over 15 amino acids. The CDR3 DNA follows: TGCGCCAGCAGCCTGACAGGGGGGACCTACAATGAGCAGTTCTTC. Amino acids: CASSLTGGTYNEQFF.

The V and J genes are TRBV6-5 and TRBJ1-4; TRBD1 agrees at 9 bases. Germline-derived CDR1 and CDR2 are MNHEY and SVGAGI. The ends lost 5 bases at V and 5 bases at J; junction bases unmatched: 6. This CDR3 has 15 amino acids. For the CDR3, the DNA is TGTGCCAGCAGTAAACAGGGGGCGCGGAATGAAAAACTGTTTTTT. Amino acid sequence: CASSKQGARNEKLFF.

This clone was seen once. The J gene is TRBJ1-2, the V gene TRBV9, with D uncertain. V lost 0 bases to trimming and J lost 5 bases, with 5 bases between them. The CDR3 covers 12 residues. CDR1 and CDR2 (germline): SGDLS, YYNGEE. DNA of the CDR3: TGTGCCAGCAGCGTAGACAGATATGGCTACACCTTC. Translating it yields CASSVDRYGYTF.

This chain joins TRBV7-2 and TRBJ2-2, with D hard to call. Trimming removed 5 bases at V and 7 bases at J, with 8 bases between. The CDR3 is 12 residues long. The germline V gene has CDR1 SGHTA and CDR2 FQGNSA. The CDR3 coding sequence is TGTGCCAGCAGCCCCCCCCTCGGGGAGCTGTTTTTT. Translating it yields CASSPPLGELFF.

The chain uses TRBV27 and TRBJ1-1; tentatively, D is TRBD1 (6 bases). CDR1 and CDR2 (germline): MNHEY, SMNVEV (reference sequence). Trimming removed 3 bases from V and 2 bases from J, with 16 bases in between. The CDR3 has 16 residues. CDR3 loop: CASSLRGAPPNTEAFF. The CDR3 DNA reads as TGTGCCAGCAGTTTGAGGGGGGCACCCCCAAACACTGAAGCTTTCTTT.

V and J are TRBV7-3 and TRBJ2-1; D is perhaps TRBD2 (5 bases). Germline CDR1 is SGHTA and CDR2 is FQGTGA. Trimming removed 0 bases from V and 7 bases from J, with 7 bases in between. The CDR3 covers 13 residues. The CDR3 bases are TGTGCCAGCAGCTTAACCCCGGGAAATGAGCAGTTCTTC. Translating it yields CASSLTPGNEQFF.

CDR3 protein: CASSLVPRLGAGGYEQYF. The CDR3 DNA sequence: TGTGCCAGCAGCTTAGTGCCCCGGCTCGGAGCGGGGGGCTACGAGCAGTACTTC. The chain joins TRBV11-2 to TRBJ2-7; 9 positions match TRBD2. V shed 1 base, J shed 3 bases, and the junction held 13 bases outside the gene matches. The CDR3 runs to 18 residues. The V gene's germline CDR1 is SGHAT and CDR2 FQNNGV.

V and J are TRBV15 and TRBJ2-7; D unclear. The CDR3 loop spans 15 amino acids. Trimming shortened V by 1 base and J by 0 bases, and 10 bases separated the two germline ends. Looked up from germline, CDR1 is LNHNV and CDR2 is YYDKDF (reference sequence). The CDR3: CATSRGDDVSYEQYF. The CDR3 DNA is TGTGCCACCAGCAGAGGAGACGATGTCTCCTACGAGCAGTACTTC.

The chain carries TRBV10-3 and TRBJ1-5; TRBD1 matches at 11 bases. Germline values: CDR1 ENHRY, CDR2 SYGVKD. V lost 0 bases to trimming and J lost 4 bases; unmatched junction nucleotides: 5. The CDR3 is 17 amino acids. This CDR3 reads CAISESWDRGMNQPQHF. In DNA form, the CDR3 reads TGTGCCATCAGTGAGTCCTGGGACAGGGGGATGAATCAGCCCCAGCATTTT.

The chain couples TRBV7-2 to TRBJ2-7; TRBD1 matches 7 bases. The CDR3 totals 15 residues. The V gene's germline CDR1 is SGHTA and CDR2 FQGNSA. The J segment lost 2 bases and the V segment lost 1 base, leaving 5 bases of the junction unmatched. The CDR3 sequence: CASSLVGDSTYEQYF. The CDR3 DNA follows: TGTGCCAGCAGCTTAGTAGGGGACAGTACCTACGAGCAGTACTTC. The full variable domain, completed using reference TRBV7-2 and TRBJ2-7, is GAGVSQSPSNKVTEKGKDVELRCDPISGHTALYWYRQSLGQGLEFLIYFQGNSAPDKSGLPSDRFSAERTGGSVSTLTIQRTQQEDSAVYLCASSLVGDSTYEQYFGPGTRLTVT.

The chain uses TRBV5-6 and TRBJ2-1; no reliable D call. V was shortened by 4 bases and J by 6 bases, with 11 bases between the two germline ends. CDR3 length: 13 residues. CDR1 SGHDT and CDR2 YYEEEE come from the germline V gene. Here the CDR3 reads CASSLGSFNEQFF. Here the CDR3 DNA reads TGTGCCAGCAGCCTAGGGTCATTCAATGAGCAGTTCTTC.

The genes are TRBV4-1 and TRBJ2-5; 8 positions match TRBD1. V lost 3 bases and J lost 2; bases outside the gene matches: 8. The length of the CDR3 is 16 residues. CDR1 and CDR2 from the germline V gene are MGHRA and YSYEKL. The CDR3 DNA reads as TGCGCCAGCAGCCATGTTTTCCAGGGGGCACAAGAGACCCAGTACTTC. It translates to CASSHVFQGAQETQYF.

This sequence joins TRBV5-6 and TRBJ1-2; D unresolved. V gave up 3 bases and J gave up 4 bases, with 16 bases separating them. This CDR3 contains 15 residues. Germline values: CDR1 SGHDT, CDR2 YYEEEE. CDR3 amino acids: CASSSDPEKGYGYTF. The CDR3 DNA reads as TGTGCCAGCAGCTCCGACCCGGAAAAGGGCTATGGCTACACCTTC.

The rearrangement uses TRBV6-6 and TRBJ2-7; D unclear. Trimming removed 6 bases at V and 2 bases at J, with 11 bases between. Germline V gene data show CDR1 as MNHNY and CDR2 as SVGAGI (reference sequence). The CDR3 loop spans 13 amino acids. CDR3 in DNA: TGTGCCAGCAGGAAGGGCCTAACCTACGAGCAGTACTTC. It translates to CASRKGLTYEQYF.

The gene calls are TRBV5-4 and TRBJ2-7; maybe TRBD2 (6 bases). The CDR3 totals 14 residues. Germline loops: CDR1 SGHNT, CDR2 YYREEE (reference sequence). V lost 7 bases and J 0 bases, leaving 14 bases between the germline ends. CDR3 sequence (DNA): TGTGCCAGCTCCCCTAGCGCCAGCTCCTACGAGCAGTACTTC. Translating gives CASSPSASSYEQYF.

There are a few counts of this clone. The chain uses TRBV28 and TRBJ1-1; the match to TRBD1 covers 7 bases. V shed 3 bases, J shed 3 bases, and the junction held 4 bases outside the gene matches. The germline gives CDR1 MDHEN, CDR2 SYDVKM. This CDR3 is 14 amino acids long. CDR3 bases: TGTGCCAGCAGTTTGAGAACAGGGGACACTGAAGCTTTCTTT. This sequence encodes CASSLRTGDTEAFF.

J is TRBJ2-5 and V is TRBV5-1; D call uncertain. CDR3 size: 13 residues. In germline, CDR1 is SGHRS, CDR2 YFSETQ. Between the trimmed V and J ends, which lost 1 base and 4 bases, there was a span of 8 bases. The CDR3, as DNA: TGCGCCAGCAGCTTGCAGACGGGAGAGACCCAGTACTTC. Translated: CASSLQTGETQYF.

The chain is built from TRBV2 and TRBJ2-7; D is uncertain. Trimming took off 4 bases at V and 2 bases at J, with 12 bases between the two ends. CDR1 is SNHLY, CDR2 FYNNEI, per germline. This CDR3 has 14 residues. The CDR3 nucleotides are TGTGCCAGCAGTGTTGACGGACGAACCTACGAGCAGTACTTC. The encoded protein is CASSVDGRTYEQYF.

CDR3 nucleotides: TGTGCCAGTAGTACAGGATGGGGTGAGACCCAGTACTTC. This sequence encodes CASSTGWGETQYF. The J gene is TRBJ2-5, the V gene TRBV19; D is uncertain. V lost 4 bases, J lost 5 bases, and 11 bases lay in between. Looked up from germline, CDR1 is LNHDA and CDR2 is SQIVND (reference sequence). The CDR3 extends over 13 amino acids.

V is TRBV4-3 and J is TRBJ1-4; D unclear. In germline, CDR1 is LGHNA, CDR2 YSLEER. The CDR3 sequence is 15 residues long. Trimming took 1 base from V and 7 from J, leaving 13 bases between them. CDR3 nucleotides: TGCGCCAGCAGCCAAGTTGACGGGGTTGGTGAAAAACTGTTTTTT. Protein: CASSQVDGVGEKLFF.

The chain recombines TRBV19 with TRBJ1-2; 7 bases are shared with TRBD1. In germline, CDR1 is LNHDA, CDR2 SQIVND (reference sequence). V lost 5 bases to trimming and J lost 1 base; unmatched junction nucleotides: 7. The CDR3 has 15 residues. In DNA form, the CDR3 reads TGTGCCAGTAGTCGGACAGGCCAAATTAACTATGGCTACACCTTC. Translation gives CASSRTGQINYGYTF.

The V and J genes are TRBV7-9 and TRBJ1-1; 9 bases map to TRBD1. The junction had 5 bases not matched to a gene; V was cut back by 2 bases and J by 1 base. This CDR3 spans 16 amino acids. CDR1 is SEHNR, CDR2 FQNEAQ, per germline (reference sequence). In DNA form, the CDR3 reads TGTGCCAGCAGCTTAATTGGGACAGGGAGGAACACTGAAGCTTTCTTT. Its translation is CASSLIGTGRNTEAFF.

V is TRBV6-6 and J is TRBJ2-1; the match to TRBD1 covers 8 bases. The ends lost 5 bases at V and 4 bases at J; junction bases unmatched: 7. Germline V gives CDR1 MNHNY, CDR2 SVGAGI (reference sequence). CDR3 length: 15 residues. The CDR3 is CASSETGEWYNEQFF. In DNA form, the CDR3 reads TGTGCCAGCAGTGAGACAGGGGAATGGTACAATGAGCAGTTCTTC.

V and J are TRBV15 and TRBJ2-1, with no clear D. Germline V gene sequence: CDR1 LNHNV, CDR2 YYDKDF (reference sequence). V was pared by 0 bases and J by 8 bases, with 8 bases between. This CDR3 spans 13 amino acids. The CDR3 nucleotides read TGTGCCACCAGCAGAGATGGTCGGGATGAGCAGTTCTTC. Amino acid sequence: CATSRDGRDEQFF.

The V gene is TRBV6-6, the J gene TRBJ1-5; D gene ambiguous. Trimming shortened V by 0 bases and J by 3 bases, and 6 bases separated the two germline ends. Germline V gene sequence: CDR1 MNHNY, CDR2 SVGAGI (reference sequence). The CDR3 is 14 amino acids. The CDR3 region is CASSYSGINQPQHF. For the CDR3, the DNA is TGTGCCAGCAGTTACTCGGGGATCAATCAGCCCCAGCATTTT.

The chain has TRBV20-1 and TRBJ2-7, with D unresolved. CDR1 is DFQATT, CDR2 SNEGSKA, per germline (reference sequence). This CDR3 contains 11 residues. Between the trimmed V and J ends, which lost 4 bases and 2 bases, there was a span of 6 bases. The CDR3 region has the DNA TGCAGTGCTACACCAGCCTACGAGCAGTACTTC. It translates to CSATPAYEQYF.

DNA of the CDR3: TGTGCCAGCAGCCCGGGGGCACAGATTAATTCTAATGAAAAACTGTTTTTT. Translated: CASSPGAQINSNEKLFF. V gene TRBV5-8 combines with J gene TRBJ1-4; tentatively, D is TRBD1 (6 bases). V lost 4 bases and J 3 bases, leaving 19 bases between the germline ends. The CDR3 extends over 17 amino acids. Per the germline V gene, CDR1 is SGHTS and CDR2 is YDEGEE.